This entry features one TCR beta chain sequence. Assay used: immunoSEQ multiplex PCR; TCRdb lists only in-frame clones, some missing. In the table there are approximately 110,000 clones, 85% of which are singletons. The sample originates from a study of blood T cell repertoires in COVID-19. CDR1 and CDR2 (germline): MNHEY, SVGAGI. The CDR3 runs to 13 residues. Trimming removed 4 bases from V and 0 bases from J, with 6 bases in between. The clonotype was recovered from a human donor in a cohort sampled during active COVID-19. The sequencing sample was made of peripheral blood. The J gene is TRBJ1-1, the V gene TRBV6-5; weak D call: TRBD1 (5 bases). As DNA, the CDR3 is TGTGCCAGCAGTTCGACAGTGAACACTGAAGCTTTCTTT. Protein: CASSSTVNTEAFF.